The 5 T cell receptor beta chains in this list originate from one sample, sequenced in a study of molecular identifiers for immune sequencing clone quantification (dated by TCRdb to the late 2010s). Library preparation was by PCR. The sample was run on an Illumina HiSeq 4000. The public reads were reprocessed in TCRdb via fastp at Q25 and MiXCR, keeping in-frame beta chains. Rows are unified per CDR3 protein, each entry keeping the most common DNA and genes. The sample table contains just under 650,000 distinct CDR3 sequences; only one count was recorded for just under 20% of them. In total, the top ten clones hold roughly 0.83% of the sample. The sample comprised naive CD8+ T cells from blood, with Jurkat cell RNA spiked in. The cell subset or site label of this sample denotes: FACS-sorted CD8+CD4-CCR7+CD45RA+ naive T cells. The source of these receptors is a human donor in good health. Some libraries in this study had Jurkat cell RNA spiked in.

A few counts support this clonotype. The rearrangement joins TRBV28 to TRBJ1-5; a weak D match, TRBD1 (6 bases). V lost 8 bases to trimming and J lost 6 bases, with 17 bases between them. Looked up from germline, CDR1 is MDHEN and CDR2 is SYDVKM. The CDR3 consists of 14 residues. The chain's CDR3 is CASGGLQGVQPQHF. The CDR3 nucleotides are TGTGCCAGCGGGGGGCTACAAGGGGTTCAGCCCCAGCATTTT. The full variable domain, rest sourced from reference TRBV28 and TRBJ1-5, is DVKVTQSSRYLVKRTGEKVFLECVQDMDHENMFWYRQDPGLGLRLIYFSYDVKMKEKGDIPEGYSVSREKKERFSLILESASTNQTSMYLCASGGLQGVQPQHFGDGTRLSIL.

This clonotype was seen a handful of times. The chain links TRBV6-1 to TRBJ2-7, with D possibly TRBD2 on 5 matching bases. Trimming pared 2 bases from V and 1 base from J, leaving 15 bases between. The CDR3 runs to 16 residues. CDR1 is MNHNS, CDR2 SASEGT, per germline. CDR3 loop: CASSEPGEIGSYEQYF. The CDR3 DNA is TGTGCCAGCAGTGAACCTGGGGAGATTGGGTCCTACGAGCAGTACTTC.

This clonotype was detected a few times. The chain carries TRBV4-1 and TRBJ1-5; 7 bases fit TRBD1. Looked up from germline, CDR1 is MGHRA and CDR2 is YSYEKL. The trim removed 2 bases at V and 4 bases at J, leaving 2 bases unmatched. The CDR3 consists of 14 residues. The CDR3 DNA sequence: TGCGCCAGCAGCCAACGGGACAGTAATCAGCCCCAGCATTTT. It translates to CASSQRDSNQPQHF.

This clonotype was seen a handful of times. CDR3 loop: CASGPTGDTGELFF. DNA of the CDR3: TGTGCCAGCGGCCCGACAGGGGACACCGGGGAGCTGTTTTTT. This rearrangement joins TRBV9 to TRBJ2-2, with 8 bases lining up with TRBD1. Germline V gene lookup returns CDR1 SGDLS and CDR2 YYNGEE. There are 14 residues in the CDR3. V gave up 7 bases and J gave up 3 bases; unmatched junction bases: 5. Filled out from reference TRBV9 and TRBJ2-2, the complete variable domain reads DSGVTQTPKHLITATGQRVTLRCSPRSGDLSVYWYQQSLDQGLQFLIQYYNGEERAKGNILERFSAQQFPDLHSELNLSSLELGDSALYFCASGPTGDTGELFFGEGSRLTVL.

V is TRBV5-3 and J is TRBJ2-1; 12 bases are a match to TRBD2. TRBV5-3 is an ORF for which the function is uncertain. This CDR3 comprises 16 residues. The J segment lost 6 bases and the V segment lost 8 bases, leaving 12 bases of the junction unmatched. The CDR3 coding sequence is TGTGCCAGCAGCCCTGTGACTAGCGGGAGAACCAATGAGCAGTTCTTC. This codes for CASSPVTSGRTNEQFF.